This T cell receptor (beta chain) stems from a study of T cells in Graves' hyperthyroidism and ophthalmopathy. A word on this clonotype: Its antigen is not identified.

Study-level results: Ophthalmopathy could be told apart from stable hyperthyroidism with a 13 V-J model.

Uncontrolled infection, other autoimmune disease, pregnancy or lactation barred patients from enrollment. Used for diagnoses were clinical symptoms, serum thyroxine and TRAb, thyroid ultrasound and orbital computed tomography. Amplification yielded TCR beta CDR3 regions, with RNA transcripts as the source. HTBI primers were used for first-round RT-PCR of the TCR CDR3. TCRdb redid the calling of the multiplex PCR reads with MiXCR, one entry per CDR3 protein. The repertoire holds over 450,000 distinct CDR3 sequences, with 17% as singletons. Losses at the gene ends were 2 bases for V and 8 bases for J; bases not matched to a gene: 8. Germline V gene sequence: CDR1 LGHNA, CDR2 YSLEER. The CDR3 consists of 15 residues.

This receptor was identified in a woman aged 18-30 years with Graves' ophthalmopathy. The V call is TRBV4-3, the J call TRBJ2-1; TRBD1 aligns across 8 bases. The source material was blood. In DNA form, the CDR3 reads TGCGCCAGCAGCCAAATGGACAGGGATACTGATGAGCAGTTCTTC. Residues: CASSQMDRDTDEQFF.